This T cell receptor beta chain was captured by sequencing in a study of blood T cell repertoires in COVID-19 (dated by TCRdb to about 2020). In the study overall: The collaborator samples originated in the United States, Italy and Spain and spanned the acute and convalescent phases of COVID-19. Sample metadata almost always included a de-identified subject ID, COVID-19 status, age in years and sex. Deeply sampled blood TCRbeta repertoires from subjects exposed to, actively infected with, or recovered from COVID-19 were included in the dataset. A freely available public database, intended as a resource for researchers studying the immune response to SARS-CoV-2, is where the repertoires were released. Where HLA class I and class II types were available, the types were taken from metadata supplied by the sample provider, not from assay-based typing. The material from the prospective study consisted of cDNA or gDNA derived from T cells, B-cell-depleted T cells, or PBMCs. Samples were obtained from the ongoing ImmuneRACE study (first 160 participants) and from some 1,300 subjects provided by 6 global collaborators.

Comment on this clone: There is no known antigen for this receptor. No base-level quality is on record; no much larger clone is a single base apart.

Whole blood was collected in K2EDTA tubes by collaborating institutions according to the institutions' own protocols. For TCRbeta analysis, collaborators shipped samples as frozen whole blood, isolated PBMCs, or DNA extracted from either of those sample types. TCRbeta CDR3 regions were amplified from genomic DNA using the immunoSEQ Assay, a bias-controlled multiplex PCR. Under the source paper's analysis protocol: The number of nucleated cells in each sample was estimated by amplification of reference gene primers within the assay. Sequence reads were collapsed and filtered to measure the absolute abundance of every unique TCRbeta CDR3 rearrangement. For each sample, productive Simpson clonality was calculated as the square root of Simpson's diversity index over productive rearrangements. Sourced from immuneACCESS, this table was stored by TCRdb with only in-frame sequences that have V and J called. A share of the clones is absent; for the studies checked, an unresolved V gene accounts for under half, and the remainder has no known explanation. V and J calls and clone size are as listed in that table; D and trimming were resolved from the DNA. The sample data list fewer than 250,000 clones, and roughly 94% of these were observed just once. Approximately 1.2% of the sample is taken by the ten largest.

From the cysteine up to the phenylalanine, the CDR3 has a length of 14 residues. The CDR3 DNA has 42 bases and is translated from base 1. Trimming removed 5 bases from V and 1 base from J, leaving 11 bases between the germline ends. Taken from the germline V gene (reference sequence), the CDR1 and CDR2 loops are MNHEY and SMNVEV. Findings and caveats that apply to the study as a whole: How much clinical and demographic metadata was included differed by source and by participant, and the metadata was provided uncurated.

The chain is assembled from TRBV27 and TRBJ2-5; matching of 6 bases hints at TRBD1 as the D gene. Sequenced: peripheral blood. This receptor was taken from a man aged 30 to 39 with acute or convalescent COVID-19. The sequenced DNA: TGTGCCAGCAGTAGAAAGACAGGCCAAGAGACCCAGTACTTC. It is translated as CASSRKTGQETQYF.